This T cell receptor (beta chain) was documented in a study of T cell responses to AZD1222 COVID-19 vaccine. General study findings and limits: Donors in the cohort were predominantly white British and more often female, and clonal diversity was possibly underestimated. Across spike, vaccine-associated CD4 TCRs were found, dominant at 160-218 and 743-854.

About this clone: The antigen remains undetermined.

TCRdb's table, derived via immunoSEQ multiplex PCR, lists solely in-frame clones and lacks some. The sample has under 35,000 clones; approximately 90% are singletons. Source: peripheral blood, taken 28 days after the second AZD1222 dose. This clonotype originated in an adult who received the AZD1222 COVID-19 vaccine.

DNA of the CDR3: TGCAGCGGAAACAGGGAAATGAACACTGAAGCTTTCTTT. This translates into CSGNREMNTEAFF. This sequence joins TRBV29-1 and TRBJ1-1; possible D gene TRBD1, 6 bases. Germline V lookup: CDR1 SQVTM, CDR2 ANQGSEA. The CDR3 totals 13 residues. Deletions cut 7 bases from V and 0 bases from J, with 12 bases between.